This T cell receptor beta chain derives from a study of control samples from healthy donors and cancer patients. Germline V lookup: CDR1 LNHDA, CDR2 SQIVND (reference sequence). Trimming took off 3 bases at V and 5 bases at J, with 7 bases between the two ends. The CDR3 has 13 amino acids. Clones were sequenced by immunoSEQ multiplex PCR, and TCRdb holds only the in-frame ones, with some missing. Of 100,000 or so clones listed, around 92% are singletons. The rearrangement joins TRBV19 to TRBJ2-2; D remains unclear. The TCR was taken from a woman aged 18-29 years in good health. Input material: blood. The CDR3 region is CASSIVLTGELFF. For the CDR3, the DNA is TGTGCCAGTAGTATCGTCCTAACCGGGGAGCTGTTTTTT.